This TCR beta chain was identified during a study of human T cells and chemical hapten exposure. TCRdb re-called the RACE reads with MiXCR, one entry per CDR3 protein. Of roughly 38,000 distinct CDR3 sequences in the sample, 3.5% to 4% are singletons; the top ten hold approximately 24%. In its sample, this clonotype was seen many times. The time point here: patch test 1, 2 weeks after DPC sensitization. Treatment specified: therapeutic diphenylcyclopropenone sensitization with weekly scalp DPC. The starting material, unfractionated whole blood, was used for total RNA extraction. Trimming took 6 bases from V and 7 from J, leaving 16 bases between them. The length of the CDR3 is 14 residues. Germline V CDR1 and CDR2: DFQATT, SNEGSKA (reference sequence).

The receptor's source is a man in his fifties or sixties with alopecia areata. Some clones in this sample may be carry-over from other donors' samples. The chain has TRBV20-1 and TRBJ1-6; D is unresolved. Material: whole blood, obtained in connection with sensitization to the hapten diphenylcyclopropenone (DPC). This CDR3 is CSAPPGLRNSPLHF. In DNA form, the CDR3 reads TGCAGTGCCCCACCGGGCCTGCGGAATTCACCCCTCCACTTT.